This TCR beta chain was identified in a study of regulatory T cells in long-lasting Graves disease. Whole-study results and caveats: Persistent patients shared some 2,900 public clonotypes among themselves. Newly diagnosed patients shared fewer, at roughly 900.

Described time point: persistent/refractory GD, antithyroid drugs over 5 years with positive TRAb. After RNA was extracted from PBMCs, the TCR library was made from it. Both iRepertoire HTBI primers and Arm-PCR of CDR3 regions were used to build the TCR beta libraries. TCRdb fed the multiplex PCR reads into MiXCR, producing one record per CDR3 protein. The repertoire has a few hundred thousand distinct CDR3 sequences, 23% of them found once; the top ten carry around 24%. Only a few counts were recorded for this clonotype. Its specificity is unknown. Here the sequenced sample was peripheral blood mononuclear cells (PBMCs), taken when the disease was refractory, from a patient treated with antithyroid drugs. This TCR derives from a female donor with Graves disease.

CDR3 sequence reads: CSARVFGTSTTDTQYF. The CDR3 region has the DNA TGCAGTGCTAGAGTTTTTGGGACTAGCACAACAGATACGCAGTATTTT. The chain combines TRBV20-1 with TRBJ2-3; 9 bases are shared with TRBD2. Germline loops: CDR1 DFQATT, CDR2 SNEGSKA (reference sequence). This CDR3 has 16 residues. The V gene end was trimmed by 1 base and the J gene end by 3 bases; junction bases not matched to a gene: 8.